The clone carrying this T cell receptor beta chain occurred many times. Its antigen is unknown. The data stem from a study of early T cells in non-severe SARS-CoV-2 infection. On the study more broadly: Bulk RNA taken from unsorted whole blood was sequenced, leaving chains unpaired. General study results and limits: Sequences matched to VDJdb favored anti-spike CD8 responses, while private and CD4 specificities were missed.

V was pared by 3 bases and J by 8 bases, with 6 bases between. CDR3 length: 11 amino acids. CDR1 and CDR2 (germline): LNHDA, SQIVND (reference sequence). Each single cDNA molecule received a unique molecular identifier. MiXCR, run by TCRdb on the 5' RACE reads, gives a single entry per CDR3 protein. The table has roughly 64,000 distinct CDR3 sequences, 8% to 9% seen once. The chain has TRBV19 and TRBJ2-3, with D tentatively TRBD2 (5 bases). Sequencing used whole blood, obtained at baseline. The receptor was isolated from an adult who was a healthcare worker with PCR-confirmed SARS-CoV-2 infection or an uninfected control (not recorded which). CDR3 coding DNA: TGTGCCAGTAGTATGGGGAGTACGCAGTATTTT. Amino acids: CASSMGSTQYF.